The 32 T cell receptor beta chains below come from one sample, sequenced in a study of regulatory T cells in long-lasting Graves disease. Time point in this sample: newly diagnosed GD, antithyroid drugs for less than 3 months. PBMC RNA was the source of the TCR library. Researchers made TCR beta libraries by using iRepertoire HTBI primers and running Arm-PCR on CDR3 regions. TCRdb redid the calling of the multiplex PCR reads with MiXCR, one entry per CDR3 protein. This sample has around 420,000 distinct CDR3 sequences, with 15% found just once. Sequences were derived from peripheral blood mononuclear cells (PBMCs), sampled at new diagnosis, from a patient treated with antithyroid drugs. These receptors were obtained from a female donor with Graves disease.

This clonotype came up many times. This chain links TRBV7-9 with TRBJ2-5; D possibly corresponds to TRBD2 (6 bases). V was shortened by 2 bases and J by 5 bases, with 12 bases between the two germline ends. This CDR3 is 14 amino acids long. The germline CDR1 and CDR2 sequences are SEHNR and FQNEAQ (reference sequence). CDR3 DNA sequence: TGTGCCAGCAGCTTATTGGAGGGGATGGAGACCCAGTACTTC. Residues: CASSLLEGMETQYF.

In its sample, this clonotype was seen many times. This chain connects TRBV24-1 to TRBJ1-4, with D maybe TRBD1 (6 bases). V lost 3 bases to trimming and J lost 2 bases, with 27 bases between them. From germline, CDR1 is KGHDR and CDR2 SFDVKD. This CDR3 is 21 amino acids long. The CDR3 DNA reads TGTGCCACCAGTGATCTTCTACTCCCCGTGGGGGGGCTCAGGACTAATGAAAAACTGTTTTTT. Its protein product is CATSDLLLPVGGLRTNEKLFF.

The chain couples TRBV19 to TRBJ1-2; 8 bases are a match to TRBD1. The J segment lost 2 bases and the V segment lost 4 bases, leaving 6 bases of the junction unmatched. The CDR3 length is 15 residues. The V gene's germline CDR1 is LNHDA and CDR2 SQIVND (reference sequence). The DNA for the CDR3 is TGTGCCAGTAGTACCCCCCGGGACAGGAACTATGGCTACACCTTC. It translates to CASSTPRDRNYGYTF.

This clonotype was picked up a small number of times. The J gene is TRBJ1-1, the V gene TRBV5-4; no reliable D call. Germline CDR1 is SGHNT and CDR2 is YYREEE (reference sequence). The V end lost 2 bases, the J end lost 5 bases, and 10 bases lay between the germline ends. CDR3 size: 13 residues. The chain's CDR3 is CASSFLGQTEAFF. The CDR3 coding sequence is TGTGCCAGCAGCTTTTTAGGGCAGACTGAAGCTTTCTTT.

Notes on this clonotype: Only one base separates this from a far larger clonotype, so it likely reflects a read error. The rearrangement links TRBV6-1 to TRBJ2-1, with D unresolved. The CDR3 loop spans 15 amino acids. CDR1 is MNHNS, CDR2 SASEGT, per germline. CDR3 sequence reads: CASSLDGGLLNGQFF. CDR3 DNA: TGTGCCAGCAGCCTGGACGGCGGATTGCTTAATGGGCAGTTCTTC.

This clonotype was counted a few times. CDR3 loop: CSAGTNGYTF. DNA for the CDR3: TGCAGCGCTGGGACGAATGGCTACACCTTC. J is TRBJ1-2 and V is TRBV29-1; tentative D call: TRBD1 (5 bases). Per the germline V gene, CDR1 is SQVTM and CDR2 is ANQGSEA. The CDR3 is 10 residues long. Trimming stripped 7 bases from V and 6 bases from J, with 9 bases between.

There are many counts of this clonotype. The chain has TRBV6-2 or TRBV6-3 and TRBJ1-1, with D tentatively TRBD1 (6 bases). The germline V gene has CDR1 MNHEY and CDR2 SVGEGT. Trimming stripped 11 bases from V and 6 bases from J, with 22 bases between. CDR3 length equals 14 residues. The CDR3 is CASNVQGRTPEAFF. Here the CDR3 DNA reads TGTGCCTCTAACGTTCAGGGGAGAACACCTGAAGCTTTCTTT.

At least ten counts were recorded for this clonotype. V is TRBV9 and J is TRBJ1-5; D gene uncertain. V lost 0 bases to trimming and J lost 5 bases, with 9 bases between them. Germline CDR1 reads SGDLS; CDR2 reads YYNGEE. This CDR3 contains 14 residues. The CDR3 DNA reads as TGTGCCAGCAGCGTAGAGGAGTGGGATCAGCCCCAGCATTTT. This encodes CASSVEEWDQPQHF.

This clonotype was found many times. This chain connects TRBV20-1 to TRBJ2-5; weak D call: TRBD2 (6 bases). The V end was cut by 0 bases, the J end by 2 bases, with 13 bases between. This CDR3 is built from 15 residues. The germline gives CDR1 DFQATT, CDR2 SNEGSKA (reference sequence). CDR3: CSARDSSEWQETQYF. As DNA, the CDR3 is TGCAGTGCTAGAGATTCTAGCGAGTGGCAAGAGACCCAGTACTTC.

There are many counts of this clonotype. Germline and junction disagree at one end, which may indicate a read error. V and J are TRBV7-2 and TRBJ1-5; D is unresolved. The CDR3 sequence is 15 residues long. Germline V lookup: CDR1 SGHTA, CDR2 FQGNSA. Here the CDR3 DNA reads TGCGCCAGCAGCTCTGACGGAGGTGTCGGGCAGCCCCAGCATTTT. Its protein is CASSSDGGVGQPQHF.

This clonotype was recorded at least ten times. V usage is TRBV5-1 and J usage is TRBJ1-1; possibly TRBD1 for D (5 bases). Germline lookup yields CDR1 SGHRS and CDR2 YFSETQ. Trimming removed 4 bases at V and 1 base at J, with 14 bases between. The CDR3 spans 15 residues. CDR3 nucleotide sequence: TGCGCCAGCAGCCCCGGACCGGGGACGAACACTGAAGCTTTCTTT. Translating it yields CASSPGPGTNTEAFF.

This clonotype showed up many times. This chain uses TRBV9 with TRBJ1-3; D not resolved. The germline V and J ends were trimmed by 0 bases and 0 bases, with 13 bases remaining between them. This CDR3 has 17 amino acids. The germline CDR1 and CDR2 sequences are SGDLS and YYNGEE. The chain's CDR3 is CASSVATGWSSGNTIYF. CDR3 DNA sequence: TGTGCCAGCAGCGTAGCTACCGGGTGGAGCTCTGGAAACACCATATATTTT.

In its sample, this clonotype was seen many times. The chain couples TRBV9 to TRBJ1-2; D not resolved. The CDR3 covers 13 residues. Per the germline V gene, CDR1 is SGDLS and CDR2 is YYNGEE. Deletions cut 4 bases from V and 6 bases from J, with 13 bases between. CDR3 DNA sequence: TGTGCCAGCAGCCTGTATTTAGGAAATGGCTACACCTTC. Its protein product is CASSLYLGNGYTF.

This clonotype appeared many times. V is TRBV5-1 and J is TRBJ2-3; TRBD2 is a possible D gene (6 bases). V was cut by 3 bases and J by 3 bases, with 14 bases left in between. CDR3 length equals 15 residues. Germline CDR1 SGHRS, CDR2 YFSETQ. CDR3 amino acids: CASSSLSEGTDTQYF. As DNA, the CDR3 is TGCGCCAGCAGCTCCCTCTCGGAGGGAACAGATACGCAGTATTTT.

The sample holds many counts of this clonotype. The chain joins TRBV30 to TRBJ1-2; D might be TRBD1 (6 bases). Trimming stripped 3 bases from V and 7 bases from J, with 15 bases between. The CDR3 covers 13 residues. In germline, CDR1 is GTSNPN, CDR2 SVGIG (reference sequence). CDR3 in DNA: TGTGCCTGGAGCCCCGGGGGGCGCGTTGGCTACACCTTC. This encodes CAWSPGGRVGYTF.

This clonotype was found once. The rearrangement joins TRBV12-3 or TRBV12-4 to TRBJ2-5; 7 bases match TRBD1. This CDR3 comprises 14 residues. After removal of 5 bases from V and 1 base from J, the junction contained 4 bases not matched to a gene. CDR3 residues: CASSPYRGQETQYF. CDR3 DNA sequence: TGTGCCAGCAGTCCCTACAGGGGCCAAGAGACCCAGTACTTC.

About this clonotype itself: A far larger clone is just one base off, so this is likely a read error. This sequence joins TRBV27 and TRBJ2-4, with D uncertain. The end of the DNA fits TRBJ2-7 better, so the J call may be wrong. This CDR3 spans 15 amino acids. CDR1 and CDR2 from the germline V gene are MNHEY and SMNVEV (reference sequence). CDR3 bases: TGTGCCAGCAGTTTACAAGCCCCGAGCGCCTACGAGCAGTACTTC. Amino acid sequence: CASSLQAPSAYEQYF.

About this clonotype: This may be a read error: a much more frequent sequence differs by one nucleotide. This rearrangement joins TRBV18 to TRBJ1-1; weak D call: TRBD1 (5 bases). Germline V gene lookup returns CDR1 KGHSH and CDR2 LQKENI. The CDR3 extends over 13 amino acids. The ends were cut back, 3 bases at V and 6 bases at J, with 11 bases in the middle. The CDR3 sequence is CASSPSRVSEAFF. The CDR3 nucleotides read TGTGCCAGCTCACCTTCCAGGGTTTCTGAAGCTTTCTTT.

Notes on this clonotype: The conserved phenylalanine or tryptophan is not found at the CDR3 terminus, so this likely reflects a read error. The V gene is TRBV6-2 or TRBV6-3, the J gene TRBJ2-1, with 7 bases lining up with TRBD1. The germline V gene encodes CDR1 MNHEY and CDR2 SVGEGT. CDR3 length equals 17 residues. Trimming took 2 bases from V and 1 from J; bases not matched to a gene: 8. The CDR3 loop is CASSYPPGQASYNEQFS. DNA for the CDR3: TGTGCCAGCAGTTACCCACCCGGACAGGCATCCTACAATGAGCAGTTCTCC.

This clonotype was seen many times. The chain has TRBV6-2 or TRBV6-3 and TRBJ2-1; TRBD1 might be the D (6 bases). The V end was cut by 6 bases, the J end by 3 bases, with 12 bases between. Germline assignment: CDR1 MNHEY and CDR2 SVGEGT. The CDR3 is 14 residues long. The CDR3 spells CASSPTGYYNEQFF. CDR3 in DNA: TGTGCCAGCAGCCCAACAGGGTACTACAATGAGCAGTTCTTC.

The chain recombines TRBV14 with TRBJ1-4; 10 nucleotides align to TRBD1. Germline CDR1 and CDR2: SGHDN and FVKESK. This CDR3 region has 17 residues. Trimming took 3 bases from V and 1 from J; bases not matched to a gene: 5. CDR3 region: CASSHKTGGGTNEKLFF. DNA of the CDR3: TGTGCCAGCAGCCACAAGACAGGGGGCGGAACTAATGAAAAACTGTTTTTT.

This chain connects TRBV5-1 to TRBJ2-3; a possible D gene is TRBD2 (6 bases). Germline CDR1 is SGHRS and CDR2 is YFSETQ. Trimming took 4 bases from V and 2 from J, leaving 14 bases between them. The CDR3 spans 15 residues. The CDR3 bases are TGCGCCAGCAGCCGGGCGGGGCAGACCACAGATACGCAGTATTTT. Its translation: CASSRAGQTTDTQYF.

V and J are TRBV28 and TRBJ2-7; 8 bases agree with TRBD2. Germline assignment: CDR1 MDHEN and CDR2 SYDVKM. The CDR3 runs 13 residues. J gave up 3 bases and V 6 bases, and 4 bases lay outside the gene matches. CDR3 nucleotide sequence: TGTGCCAGCAGCACGGGACTAGTCTACGAGCAGTACTTC. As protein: CASSTGLVYEQYF.

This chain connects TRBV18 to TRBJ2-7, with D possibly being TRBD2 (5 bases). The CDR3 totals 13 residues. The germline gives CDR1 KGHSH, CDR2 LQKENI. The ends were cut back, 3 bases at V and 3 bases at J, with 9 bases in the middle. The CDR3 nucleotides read TGTGCCAGCTCACCCGACGGGATCTACGAGCAGTACTTC. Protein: CASSPDGIYEQYF.

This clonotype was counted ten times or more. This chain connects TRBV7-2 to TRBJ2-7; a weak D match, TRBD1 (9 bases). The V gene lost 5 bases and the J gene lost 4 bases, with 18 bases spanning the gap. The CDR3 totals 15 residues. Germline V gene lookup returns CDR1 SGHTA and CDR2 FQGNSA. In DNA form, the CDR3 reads TGTGCCAGCAGCCCGGGGGGGACAGGGCCGTACGAGCAGTACTTC. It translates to CASSPGGTGPYEQYF.

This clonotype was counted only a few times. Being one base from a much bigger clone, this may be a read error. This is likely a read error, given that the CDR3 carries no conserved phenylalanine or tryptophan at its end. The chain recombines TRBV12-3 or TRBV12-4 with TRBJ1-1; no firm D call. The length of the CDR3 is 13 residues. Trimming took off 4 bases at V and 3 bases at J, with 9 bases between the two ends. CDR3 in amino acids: CASSSFLDTEAFL. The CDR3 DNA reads TGTGCCAGCAGTTCCTTTTTGGACACTGAAGCTTTCCTT.

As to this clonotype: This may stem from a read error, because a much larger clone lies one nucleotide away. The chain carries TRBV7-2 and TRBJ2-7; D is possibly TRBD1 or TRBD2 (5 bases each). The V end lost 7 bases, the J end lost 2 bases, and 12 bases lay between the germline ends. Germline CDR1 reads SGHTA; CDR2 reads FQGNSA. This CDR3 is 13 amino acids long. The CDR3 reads CASKGSPPYEQYF. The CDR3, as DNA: TGTGCCAGCAAGGGGAGTCCCCCCTACGAGCAGTACTTC.

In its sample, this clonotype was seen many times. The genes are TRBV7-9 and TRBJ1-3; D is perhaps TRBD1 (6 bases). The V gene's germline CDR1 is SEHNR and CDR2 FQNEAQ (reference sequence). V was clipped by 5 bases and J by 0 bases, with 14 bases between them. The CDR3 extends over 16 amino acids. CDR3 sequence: CASSALGTSSGNTIYF. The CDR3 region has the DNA TGTGCCAGCAGCGCGCTGGGGACAAGCTCTGGAAACACCATATATTTT. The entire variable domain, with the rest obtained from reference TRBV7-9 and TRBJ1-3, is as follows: DTGVSQNPRHKITKRGQNVTFRCDPISEHNRLYWYRQTLGQGPEFLTYFQNEAQLEKSRLLSDRFSAERPKGSFSTLEIQRTEQGDSAMYLCASSALGTSSGNTIYFGEGSWLTVV.

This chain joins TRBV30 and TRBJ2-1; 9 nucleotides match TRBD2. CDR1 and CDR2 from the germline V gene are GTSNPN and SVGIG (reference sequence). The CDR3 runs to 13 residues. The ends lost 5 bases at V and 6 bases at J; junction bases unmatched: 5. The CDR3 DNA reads TGTGCCTGGGCAGCGGGAGGACTCAATGAGCAGTTCTTC. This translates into CAWAAGGLNEQFF. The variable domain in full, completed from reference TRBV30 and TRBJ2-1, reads SQTIHQWPATLVQPVGSPLSLECTVEGTSNPNLYWYRQAAGRGLQLLFYSVGIGQISSEVPQNLSASRPQDRQFILSSKKLLLSDSGFYLCAWAAGGLNEQFFGPGTRLTVL.

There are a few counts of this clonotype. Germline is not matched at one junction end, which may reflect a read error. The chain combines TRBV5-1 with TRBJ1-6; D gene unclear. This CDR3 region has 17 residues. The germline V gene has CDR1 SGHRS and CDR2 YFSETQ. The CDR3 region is CASSRFAPASPASPLHF. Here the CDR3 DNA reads TGTGCCAGCAGCCGATTTGCCCCAGCCAGCCCCGCATCACCCCTCCACTTT.

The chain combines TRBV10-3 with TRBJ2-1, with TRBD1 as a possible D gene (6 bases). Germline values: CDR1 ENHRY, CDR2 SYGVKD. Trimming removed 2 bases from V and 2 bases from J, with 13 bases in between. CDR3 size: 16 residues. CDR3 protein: CAISEGGPGAYNEQFF. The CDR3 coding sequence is TGTGCCATCAGTGAGGGTGGCCCAGGGGCCTACAATGAGCAGTTCTTC.

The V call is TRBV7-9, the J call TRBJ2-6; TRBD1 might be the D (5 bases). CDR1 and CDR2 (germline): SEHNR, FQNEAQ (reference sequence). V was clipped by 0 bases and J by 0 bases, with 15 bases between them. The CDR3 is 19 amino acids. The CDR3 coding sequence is TGTGCCAGCAGCTTAGCGATGGCAGGGCAGAGCTCTGGGGCCAACGTCCTGACTTTC. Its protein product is CASSLAMAGQSSGANVLTF.